This T cell receptor (beta chain) was obtained from a study of shared clonotypes between healthy human individuals. The assay was immunoSEQ multiplex PCR, and TCRdb's table has in-frame clones only and misses some. This sample has roughly 1,800,000 clones; about 95% occur once, and the top ten carry 1.2%. Naive-designated CD8 cells lacked CD45RO, were positively enriched for CCR7, and omitted terminally differentiated effector memory CD45RA+ cells. Donors were healthy HIV-negative adults without recently reported acute infections or vaccinations. This TCR derives from a man aged 18 to 30 in good health. Sequences were obtained from naive CD8+ T cells sorted from blood.

Written as DNA, the CDR3 is TGTGCCAGCAGTTTTGAATGGACAGAGGGCACCTACGAGCAGTACTTC. Translation gives CASSFEWTEGTYEQYF. This chain uses TRBV27 with TRBJ2-7, with D tentatively TRBD1 (6 bases). From germline, CDR1 is MNHEY and CDR2 SMNVEV (reference sequence). The CDR3 runs to 16 residues. Trimming shortened V by 3 bases and J by 2 bases, and 17 bases separated the two germline ends.